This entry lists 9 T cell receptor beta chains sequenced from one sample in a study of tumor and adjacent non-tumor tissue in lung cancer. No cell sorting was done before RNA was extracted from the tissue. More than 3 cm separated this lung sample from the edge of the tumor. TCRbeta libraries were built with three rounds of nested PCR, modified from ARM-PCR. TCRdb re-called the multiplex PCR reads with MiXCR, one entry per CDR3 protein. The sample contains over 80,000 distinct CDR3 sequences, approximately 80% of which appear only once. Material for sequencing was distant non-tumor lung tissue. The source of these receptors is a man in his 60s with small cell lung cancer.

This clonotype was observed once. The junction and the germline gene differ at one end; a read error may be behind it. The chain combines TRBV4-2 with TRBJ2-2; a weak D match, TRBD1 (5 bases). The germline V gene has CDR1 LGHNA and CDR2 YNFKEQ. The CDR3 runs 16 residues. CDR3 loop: CVSIQDLRANTEELFF. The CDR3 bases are TGTGTCAGCATCCAAGATCTCAGGGCGAACACCGAGGAACTGTTTTTT.

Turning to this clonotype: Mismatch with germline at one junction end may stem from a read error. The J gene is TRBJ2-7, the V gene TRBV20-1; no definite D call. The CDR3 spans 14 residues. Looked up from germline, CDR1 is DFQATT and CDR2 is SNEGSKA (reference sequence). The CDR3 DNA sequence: TGCAGTGCTGCTACCCCACCAAACTCCTACGAGCAATACTTC. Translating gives CSAATPPNSYEQYF.

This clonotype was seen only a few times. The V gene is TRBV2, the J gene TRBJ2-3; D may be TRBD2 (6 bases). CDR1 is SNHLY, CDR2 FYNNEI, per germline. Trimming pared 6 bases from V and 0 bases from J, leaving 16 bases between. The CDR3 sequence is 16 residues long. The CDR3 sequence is CASRSLSGSSTDTQYF. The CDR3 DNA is TGTGCCAGCAGAAGTCTTAGCGGATCTAGCACAGATACGCAGTATTTT.

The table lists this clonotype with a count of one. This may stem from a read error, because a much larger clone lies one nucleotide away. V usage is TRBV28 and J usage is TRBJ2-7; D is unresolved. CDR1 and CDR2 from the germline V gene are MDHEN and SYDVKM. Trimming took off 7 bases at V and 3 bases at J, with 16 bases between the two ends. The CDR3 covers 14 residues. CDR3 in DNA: TGTGCCAGCAATGATAACCGAGTCTGCTACGAGCAGTACTTC. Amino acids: CASNDNRVCYEQYF.

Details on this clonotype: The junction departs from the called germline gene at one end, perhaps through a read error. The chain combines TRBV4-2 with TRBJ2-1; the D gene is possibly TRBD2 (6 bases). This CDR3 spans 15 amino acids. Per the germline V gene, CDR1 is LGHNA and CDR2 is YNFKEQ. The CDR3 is CASSQEGGTYNEHFF. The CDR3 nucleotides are TGTGCCAGCAGCCAAGAGGGCGGGACCTATAATGAGCACTTCTTC.

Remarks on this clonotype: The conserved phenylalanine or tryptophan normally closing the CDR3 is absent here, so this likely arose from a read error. The CDR3 region has the DNA TGCAGCGTTGAAGAATCCTGCGGCGAGACCCAGTACTTA. This translates into CSVEESCGETQYL. The chain employs TRBV29-1 and TRBJ2-5; D gene ambiguous. The CDR3 runs to 13 residues. Germline CDR1 is SQVTM and CDR2 is ANQGSEA. V was trimmed by 0 bases and J by 5 bases, leaving 10 bases between them.

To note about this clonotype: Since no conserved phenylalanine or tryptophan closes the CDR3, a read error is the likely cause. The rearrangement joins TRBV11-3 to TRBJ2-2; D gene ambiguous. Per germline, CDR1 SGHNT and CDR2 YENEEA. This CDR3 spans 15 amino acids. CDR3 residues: CGSSLQTSNTEELFL. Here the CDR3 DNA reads TGTGGCAGCAGCTTACAGACTTCGAACACCGAGGAGCTGTTTCTT.

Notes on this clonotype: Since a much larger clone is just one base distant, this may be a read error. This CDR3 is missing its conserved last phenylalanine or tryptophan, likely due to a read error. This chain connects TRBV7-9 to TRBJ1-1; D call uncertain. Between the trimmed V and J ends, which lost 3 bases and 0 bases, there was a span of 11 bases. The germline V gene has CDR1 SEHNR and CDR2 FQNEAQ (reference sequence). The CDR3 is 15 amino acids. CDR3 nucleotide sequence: TGTGCCAGCAGCTTCGGTTCTGGAGTGAACACTGAAGCTTTCTCT. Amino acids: CASSFGSGVNTEAFS.

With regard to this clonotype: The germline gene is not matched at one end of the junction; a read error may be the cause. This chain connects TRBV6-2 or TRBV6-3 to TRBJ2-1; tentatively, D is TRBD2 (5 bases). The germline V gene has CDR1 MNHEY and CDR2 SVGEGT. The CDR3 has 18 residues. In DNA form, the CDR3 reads TGTGCCAACAGTTGTTTAGTCCTGACCAGCGGAAGTCACAATGAGCAGTTCTTC. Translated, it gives CANSCLVLTSGSHNEQFF.